In its sample, the clone carrying this TCR beta chain was seen a few times. A read error is possible here, since a much larger clone lies one base away. Bulk TCR libraries used previously described methods and listed TCR primers. TCRdb passed the PCR reads through MiXCR, listing each CDR3 protein once. The sample includes hundreds of thousands of distinct CDR3 sequences, roughly 24% seen only once; the top ten take roughly 0.7%. This sample is part of a study of molecular identifiers for immune sequencing clone quantification. Sorting isolated naive CD8 T cells as CD8+CD4-CCR7+CD45RA+ events. Specimen: naive CD8+ T cells from blood, with Jurkat cell RNA spiked in. The subset is: FACS-sorted CD8+CD4-CCR7+CD45RA+ naive T cells. This clonotype originated in a human donor in good health. Some libraries in this study had Jurkat cell RNA spiked in.

The CDR3, as DNA: TGTGCCAGCAGCCCCAGACAGGGCCCTGAAGCTTTCTTT. Translating gives CASSPRQGPEAFF. The J gene is TRBJ1-1, the V gene TRBV7-9; 7 bases are a match to TRBD1. Per the germline V gene, CDR1 is SEHNR and CDR2 is FQNEAQ (reference sequence). With 5 bases clipped from V and 6 bases from J, the junction kept 6 bases outside the gene matches. The CDR3 is made up of 13 amino acids. Using reference TRBV7-9 and TRBJ1-1 for the parts outside the CDR3, the full variable domain is DTGVSQNPRHKITKRGQNVTFRCDPISEHNRLYWYRQTLGQGPEFLTYFQNEAQLEKSRLLSDRFSAERPKGSFSTLEIQRTEQGDSAMYLCASSPRQGPEAFFGQGTRLTVV.